A single sample gave rise to the 25 T cell receptor beta chains below, sequenced in a study of CD8 T cells in ankylosing spondylitis. TCRdb itself ran the 5' RACE reads through MiXCR, one entry per CDR3 protein. In the table there are about 310,000 distinct CDR3 sequences, less than 25% of which are singletons. Source material: blood, either unsorted or a sorted T cell fraction (not recorded which). Receptors were obtained from a female donor with ankylosing spondylitis or in good health (not recorded which).

The chain uses TRBV5-4 and TRBJ1-4, with D maybe TRBD1 (5 bases). CDR3 length: 15 amino acids. Trimming removed 3 bases at V and 0 bases at J, with 9 bases between. Germline V lookup: CDR1 SGHNT, CDR2 YYREEE (reference sequence). The CDR3 DNA is TGTGCCAGCAGCTCCGGGGGTGCAACTAATGAAAAACTGTTTTTT. Translation: CASSSGGATNEKLFF.

This clonotype was picked up a small number of times. J is TRBJ1-1 and V is TRBV27; maybe TRBD1 (5 bases). The V end lost 6 bases, the J end lost 6 bases, and 11 bases lay between the germline ends. Germline assignment: CDR1 MNHEY and CDR2 SMNVEV (reference sequence). CDR3 length: 12 amino acids. CDR3 nucleotide sequence: TGTGCCAGCAGACGGGGGATCTCTGAAGCTTTCTTT. It is translated as CASRRGISEAFF.

This chain connects TRBV19 to TRBJ2-7; 8 bases are shared with TRBD2. Trimming removed 11 bases from V and 0 bases from J; junction bases left unmatched: 6. Germline V lookup: CDR1 LNHDA, CDR2 SQIVND (reference sequence). This CDR3 region has 13 residues. In DNA, the CDR3 is TGTGCCTCCAAAAGCGGGAGCTCCTACGAGCAGTACTTC. Translating gives CASKSGSSYEQYF. Combining the CDR3 with reference TRBV19 and TRBJ2-7 gives the whole variable domain DGGITQSPKYLFRKEGQNVTLSCEQNLNHDAMYWYRQDPGQGLRLIYYSQIVNDFQKGDIAEGYSVSREKKESFPLTVTSAQKNPTAFYLCASKSGSSYEQYFGPGTRLTVT.

This sequence joins TRBV5-1 and TRBJ2-3; D gene uncertain. The CDR3 is 13 amino acids. V was cut by 8 bases and J by 1 base, with 11 bases left in between. Germline CDR1 SGHRS, CDR2 YFSETQ. The CDR3 sequence: CASQLQGTDTQYF. CDR3 DNA: TGCGCCAGTCAACTTCAGGGCACAGATACGCAGTATTTT. Using reference TRBV5-1 and TRBJ2-3 for the parts outside the CDR3, the full variable domain is KAGVTQTPRYLIKTRGQQVTLSCSPISGHRSVSWYQQTPGQGLQFLFEYFSETQRNKGNFPGRFSGRQFSNSRSEMNVSTLELGDSALYLCASQLQGTDTQYFGPGTRLTVL.

The chain links TRBV5-6 to TRBJ2-1, with D unresolved. CDR3 length: 15 amino acids. The germline V gene encodes CDR1 SGHDT and CDR2 YYEEEE. The V and J ends lost 0 bases and 0 bases respectively, with 7 bases between them. DNA of the CDR3: TGTGCCAGCAGCTTGGGAGTGTTCTCCTACAATGAGCAGTTCTTC. Encoded protein: CASSLGVFSYNEQFF.

This clonotype was recorded a few times. V and J are TRBV7-8 and TRBJ2-1; TRBD2 matches 7 bases. J was trimmed by 6 bases and V by 5 bases; bases with no gene match: 7. The CDR3 runs to 14 residues. Germline assignment: CDR1 SGHVS and CDR2 FQNEAQ. The CDR3 loop is CASSLTSAANEQFF. The CDR3 coding sequence is TGTGCCAGCAGCCTTACTAGCGCCGCCAATGAGCAGTTCTTC.

This clonotype was detected only a few times. The chain couples TRBV20-1 to TRBJ2-1; D may be TRBD2 (6 bases). Germline V lookup: CDR1 DFQATT, CDR2 SNEGSKA (reference sequence). CDR3 size: 15 residues. Trimming cost V 2 bases and J 6 bases, with 17 bases left between them. The CDR3 loop reads CSARLRRGGSNEQFF. CDR3 bases: TGCAGTGCTAGACTCCGGAGGGGCGGCAGCAATGAGCAGTTCTTC.

This clonotype came up a few times. This sequence joins TRBV20-1 and TRBJ1-1; D gene ambiguous. The CDR3 consists of 14 residues. The V end was cut by 0 bases, the J end by 0 bases, with 8 bases between. Looked up from germline, CDR1 is DFQATT and CDR2 is SNEGSKA (reference sequence). DNA of the CDR3: TGCAGTGCTAGAGAGCCGTTTGTGAACACTGAAGCTTTCTTT. Translated, it gives CSAREPFVNTEAFF.

This clonotype was detected a few times. This chain uses TRBV6-2 or TRBV6-3 with TRBJ2-1; 10 bases fit TRBD2. V lost 5 bases and J lost 3; bases outside the gene matches: 4. In germline, CDR1 is MNHEY, CDR2 SVGEGT. The CDR3 sequence is 15 residues long. The DNA of the CDR3 is TGTGCCAGCAGTGGGGGACTAGCGATCTACAATGAGCAGTTCTTC. Its translation is CASSGGLAIYNEQFF.

This clonotype was counted many times. The rearrangement joins TRBV12-3 or TRBV12-4 to TRBJ2-2, with D hard to call. This CDR3 is 13 amino acids long. Trimming removed 6 bases from V and 1 base from J, with 6 bases in between. CDR3 sequence reads: CASRQRNTGELFF. The CDR3 nucleotides are TGTGCCAGCAGGCAGAGGAACACCGGGGAGCTGTTTTTT.

The chain joins TRBV9 to TRBJ2-6; D remains ambiguous. Germline V gene sequence: CDR1 SGDLS, CDR2 YYNGEE. The V gene lost 3 bases and the J gene lost 0 bases, with 10 bases spanning the gap. The CDR3 loop spans 16 amino acids. The CDR3 DNA reads as TGTGCCAGCAGCGGAATATACAGCTCTGGGGCCAACGTCCTGACTTTC. Amino acid sequence: CASSGIYSSGANVLTF.

Only a few counts were recorded for this clonotype. This rearrangement joins TRBV18 to TRBJ2-5, with D unresolved. Germline CDR1 KGHSH, CDR2 LQKENI. Trimming took 3 bases from V and 4 from J, leaving 9 bases between them. This CDR3 has 13 residues. In nucleotides, the CDR3 is TGTGCCAGCTCACCGTGGGGTGGAGAGACCCAGTACTTC. Encoded protein: CASSPWGGETQYF.

This clonotype was counted a single time. The CDR3 sequence: CASSLAALGTQYF. The CDR3 DNA is TGTGCCAGCAGCTTAGCGGCGTTGGGTACGCAGTATTTT. The chain combines TRBV7-6 with TRBJ2-3, with D unresolved. This CDR3 is built from 13 residues. V shed 0 bases and J shed 8 bases, with 9 bases lying between them. Germline lookup yields CDR1 SGHVS and CDR2 FNYEAQ.

The chain uses TRBV5-6 and TRBJ2-1; 7 bases line up with TRBD2. V shed 5 bases and J 10 bases; nucleotides not matched to a gene: 15. The CDR3 extends over 15 amino acids. Looked up from germline, CDR1 is SGHDT and CDR2 is YYEEEE. The CDR3 DNA reads as TGTGCCAGCAGGAGGACTAGTAGAACCTCCGGGGAGCAGTTCTTC. Protein: CASRRTSRTSGEQFF.

The J gene is TRBJ1-2, the V gene TRBV20-1, with D possibly TRBD1 on 6 matching bases. V was shortened by 1 base and J by 7 bases, with 16 bases between the two germline ends. Germline-derived CDR1 and CDR2 are DFQATT and SNEGSKA (reference sequence). This CDR3 is 14 amino acids long. CDR3 sequence: CSARGGRGSFGYTF. In DNA form, the CDR3 reads TGCAGTGCTAGAGGGGGCAGGGGATCCTTTGGCTACACCTTC.

A few counts support this clonotype. The chain links TRBV20-1 to TRBJ2-3; 11 positions agree with TRBD2. This CDR3 is 16 amino acids long. CDR1 and CDR2 from the germline V gene are DFQATT and SNEGSKA (reference sequence). The junction had 8 bases not matched to a gene; V was cut back by 3 bases and J by 3 bases. The CDR3 is CSARSVAGGLTDTQYF. The CDR3 DNA sequence: TGCAGTGCTAGGAGCGTAGCGGGAGGGCTTACAGATACGCAGTATTTT.

This clonotype was observed at least ten times. The chain has TRBV12-3 or TRBV12-4 and TRBJ2-1; no firm D call. The V end was cut by 6 bases, the J end by 10 bases, with 10 bases between. The CDR3 is 11 amino acids. The CDR3 spells CASSPGLEQFF. The CDR3 DNA reads TGTGCCAGCAGCCCCGGGCTCGAGCAGTTCTTC.

This clonotype was recorded at least ten times. The rearrangement links TRBV7-9 to TRBJ2-6, with D hard to call. V was pared by 2 bases and J by 1 base, with 6 bases between. CDR1 is SEHNR and CDR2 is FQNEAQ in the germline V gene (reference sequence). The CDR3 is 15 residues long. In DNA, the CDR3 is TGTGCCAGCAGCTTACGGGTATCTGGGGCCAACGTCCTGACTTTC. Protein: CASSLRVSGANVLTF.

This clonotype was seen a few times. One end of the junction fails to match germline, which may point to a read error. J is TRBJ2-1 and V is TRBV6-2 or TRBV6-3; D is perhaps TRBD2 (5 bases). The V gene's germline CDR1 is MNHEY and CDR2 SVGEGT. CDR3 length equals 12 residues. CDR3 residues: CASTSVGGGPTF. The CDR3 DNA reads as TGTGCCAGCACCAGTGTGGGTGGCGGGCCCACGTTC.

At least ten counts were recorded for this clonotype. The chain uses TRBV7-9 and TRBJ1-2; D call uncertain. The CDR3 runs 14 residues. V lost 3 bases to trimming and J lost 8 bases, with 16 bases between them. Germline V gene sequence: CDR1 SEHNR, CDR2 FQNEAQ (reference sequence). This CDR3 reads CASSFGGIQRGYTF. The CDR3 DNA reads TGTGCCAGCAGCTTTGGTGGGATACAGCGCGGCTACACCTTC. Drawing the rest from reference TRBV7-9 and TRBJ1-2, the complete variable domain is DTGVSQNPRHKITKRGQNVTFRCDPISEHNRLYWYRQTLGQGPEFLTYFQNEAQLEKSRLLSDRFSAERPKGSFSTLEIQRTEQGDSAMYLCASSFGGIQRGYTFGSGTRLTVV.

In its sample, this clonotype was seen a few times. The chain joins TRBV6-1 to TRBJ2-1; 7 positions agree with TRBD1. V shed 5 bases, J shed 5 bases, and the junction held 9 bases outside the gene matches. CDR3 length: 15 residues. Germline lookup yields CDR1 MNHNS and CDR2 SASEGT. This CDR3 is CASSPQGLRNNEQFF. CDR3 nucleotides: TGTGCCAGCAGTCCACAGGGGCTCCGGAACAATGAGCAGTTCTTC.

This clonotype was seen a handful of times. The V gene is TRBV4-1, the J gene TRBJ2-5; TRBD1 matches 8 bases. J gave up 2 bases and V 1 base, and 6 bases lay outside the gene matches. There are 16 residues in the CDR3. Germline values: CDR1 MGHRA, CDR2 YSYEKL. The CDR3 loop reads CASSQVRRTGQETQYF. CDR3 nucleotides: TGCGCCAGCAGCCAAGTAAGAAGGACAGGGCAAGAGACCCAGTACTTC.

The gene calls are TRBV12-3 or TRBV12-4 and TRBJ1-3; D not certain. Trimming removed 10 bases at V and 0 bases at J, with 10 bases between. The CDR3 length is 13 residues. This CDR3 is CATRYGSGNTIYF. The CDR3 DNA reads as TGTGCCACCCGGTATGGCTCTGGAAACACCATATATTTT.

The CDR3 loop is CASQTVSGNTIYF. As DNA, the CDR3 is TGTGCCAGCCAGACGGTCTCTGGAAACACCATATATTTT. The chain uses TRBV19 and TRBJ1-3; D ambiguous. Germline V lookup: CDR1 LNHDA, CDR2 SQIVND (reference sequence). V lost 9 bases, J lost 0 bases, and 9 bases lay in between. CDR3 length: 13 amino acids.

This clonotype was seen a single time. The CDR3 coding sequence is TGTGCCAGCAGTCAACTGTTGGGAAGTCATAATGAGCAGTTCTTC. Protein sequence: CASSQLLGSHNEQFF. The chain couples TRBV12-3 or TRBV12-4 to TRBJ2-1; D unclear. Trimming cost V 5 bases and J 7 bases, with 18 bases left between them. The CDR3 covers 15 residues.